This TCR delta chain originates from a study of delta chains in infants with herpesvirus infections. Overall study findings and caveats: Public-clonotype frequency seemingly fell with older age at infection. Uninfected infants and those infected after 120 days lacked the public clonotype.

TCR cDNA was made from PBMC RNA with gamma- and delta-chain-specific primers. TCRdb reprocessed the RT-PCR reads through CATT. The sample lists some 1,000 delta-chain clones; approximately 30% were seen once. By its share, this clone is large. Its antigen remains unknown. Germline CDR1 and CDR2: TVYSNPD and GDNSRS (reference sequence). The CDR3 has 14 residues. The V end lost 2 bases, the J end lost 0 bases, and 13 bases lay between the germline ends. This receptor was identified in a human donor who was a Ugandan infant, either HIV-exposed or HIV-unexposed (not recorded which). This rearrangement joins TRDV3 to TRDJ1; D may be TRDD3 (5 bases). The sample was peripheral blood, taken at time point 2 of longitudinal follow-up. The DNA of the CDR3 is TGTGCCTTTGCCCTCCGGGATTACACCGATAAACTCATCTTT. Protein sequence: CAFALRDYTDKLIF.